The table lists the clone carrying this T cell receptor beta chain with a count of one. The sample belongs to a study of T cell changes during pregnancy in multiple sclerosis. Trimming left V 1 base short and J 3 bases short, with 14 bases between. The germline gives CDR1 SGHAT, CDR2 FQNNGV. The CDR3 sequence is 16 residues long. The assay was immunoSEQ multiplex PCR, and TCRdb's table has in-frame clones only and misses some. The repertoire holds approximately 44,000 clones, with 80% to 90% as singletons. Specimen: CD4+ T cells from peripheral blood mononuclear cells, collected in the first trimester of pregnancy. The origin of this receptor is a female donor with multiple sclerosis, enrolled in a pregnancy study. The chain recombines TRBV11-2 with TRBJ2-3; D is perhaps TRBD2 (6 bases). This CDR3 reads CASSLGGGGRTDTQYF. DNA of the CDR3: TGTGCCAGCAGCTTAGGGGGCGGAGGGCGGACAGATACGCAGTATTTT.